This entry is about one T cell receptor (beta chain). Its antigen is unknown. The junction departs from germline at one end; a sequencing error may be responsible. Sequencing used immunoSEQ multiplex PCR; TCRdb keeps in-frame clones, though not all of them. The sample contains about 68,000 clones, over 75% of which appear only once. The sample originates from a study of OX40 agonist ivuxolimab in advanced cancers. Study in general: Given to patients was ivuxolimab, an agonistic anti-OX40 (CD134) antibody. Patients treated during dose escalation were battling hepatocellular carcinoma, melanoma, renal cell or head and neck cancer. Every 2 weeks, patients received ivuxolimab intravenously, dosed at 0.01 to 10 mg/kg.

Study observations and caveats: The CD4+ and CD8+ T cells in the blood had expanded clonally by week 6 at 0.1 to 3.0 mg/kg.

Sequences were derived from CD4+ or CD8+ T cells sorted from blood, sampled in a trial of the OX40 agonist ivuxolimab. This TCR was sampled from an adult with an advanced solid tumor such as melanoma, head and neck, liver or kidney cancer.

In DNA form, the CDR3 reads TGTGCCAGCAGCCTAGGGACAGGCGGTGAAGCTTTCTTT. Protein product: CASSLGTGGEAFF. The V call is TRBV13, the J call TRBJ1-1, with 8 bases lining up with TRBD1. This CDR3 spans 13 amino acids. The germline V gene has CDR1 PRHDT and CDR2 FYEKMQ (reference sequence).